Listed below are T cell receptor beta chains from one sample, sequenced in a study of blood T cell repertoires in COVID-19. Sequenced by immunoSEQ multiplex PCR; TCRdb stores in-frame clones only, minus some. The sample has more than 90,000 clones, roughly four fifths seen once. Sequencing was carried out using peripheral blood. These receptor sequences come from a man aged 45-65 years with acute or convalescent COVID-19. Each CDR3 is given with its conserved first and last residue. The D gene is left open where the match is weak. Size values are once, few and many counts, or a class for expanded clones, and some rows have none.

cdr3_aa cdr3_nt clone_size v_call d_call j_call
CASSIAGADTEAFF TGTGCCAGTAGTATCGCGGGGGCGGACACTGAAGCTTTCTTT NA TRBV19 NA TRBJ1-1
CASSLRQGEKLFF TGTGCCAGCAGTTTGAGACAGGGTGAAAAACTGTTTTTT NA TRBV12-3/TRBV12-4 TRBD1 TRBJ1-4
CASSPFGRGNYGYTF TGTGCCAGCAGCCCGTTTGGACGGGGTAACTATGGCTACACCTTC NA TRBV7-9 NA TRBJ1-2
CASSLRTGGNSPLHF TGTGCCAGCAGTTTGAGGACAGGGGGTAATTCACCCCTCCACTTT NA TRBV28 TRBD1 TRBJ1-6
CASSFGQEGQPQHF TGTGCCAGCAGCTTCGGGCAGGAGGGTCAGCCCCAGCATTTT NA TRBV7-9 NA TRBJ1-5
CASSQVRTGKKGETQYF TGTGCCAGCAGCCAAGTTCGGACAGGGAAAAAGGGGGAGACCCAGTACTTC NA TRBV3-1/TRBV3-2 TRBD1 TRBJ2-5
CASSPEGQPQHF TGTGCCAGCAGCCCAGAGGGTCAGCCCCAGCATTTT NA TRBV28 NA TRBJ1-5
CASSKWGQGIYGYTF TGTGCCAGCAGCAAATGGGGACAGGGGATCTATGGCTACACCTTC NA TRBV11-2 TRBD1 TRBJ1-2
CASSLVVFAGGYEQYF TGTGCCAGCAGCTTAGTCGTATTTGCGGGGGGTTACGAGCAGTACTTC NA TRBV7-9 TRBD2 TRBJ2-7
CASSLTQGAEAFF TGTGCCAGCAGCTTAACCCAGGGCGCTGAAGCTTTCTTT few TRBV7-3 NA TRBJ1-1
CATTGGYTGELFF TGTGCCACCACAGGGGGATACACCGGGGAGCTGTTTTTT NA TRBV2 TRBD1 TRBJ2-2
CASSTSDRSEKLFF TGTGCCAGTAGTACCTCCGACAGAAGTGAAAAACTGTTTTTT NA TRBV19 NA TRBJ1-4
CATSIPRRVGTQYF TGTGCCACCAGCATCCCACGGAGGGTGGGGACCCAGTACTTC NA TRBV15 NA TRBJ2-5
CASSSRQSISTEAFF TGTGCCAGCTCATCCCGACAGAGTATTTCCACTGAAGCTTTCTTT NA TRBV18 NA TRBJ1-1
CASSASRQGAGEQYF TGTGCCAGCAGTGCATCTAGACAGGGGGCGGGGGAGCAGTACTTC few TRBV2 TRBD1 TRBJ2-7
CASSESGSLYNEQFF TGTGCTAGCAGCGAGAGCGGGAGCCTATACAATGAGCAGTTCTTC few TRBV7-7 TRBD2 TRBJ2-1
CASSPGQGNTGELFF TGTGCCAGCAGTCCGGGACAGGGGAACACCGGGGAGCTGTTTTTT NA TRBV6-5 TRBD1 TRBJ2-2
CASSARDRVNTGELFF TGTGCCAGCAGCGCCCGGGACAGGGTGAACACCGGGGAGCTGTTTTTT NA TRBV9 TRBD1 TRBJ2-2
CASSFGTHNTGELFF TGCGCCAGCAGCTTCGGGACTCACAACACCGGGGAGCTGTTTTTT NA TRBV5-1 NA TRBJ2-2
CASSPPGLAYETQYF TGTGCCAGCAGCCCGCCGGGACTAGCGTATGAGACCCAGTACTTC NA TRBV3-1/TRBV3-2 TRBD2 TRBJ2-5
CASSPQAEQFF TGTGCCAGCTCACCCCAGGCAGAGCAGTTCTTC few TRBV18 NA TRBJ2-1
CASSPPSGETQYF TGTGCCAGCTCACCACCGAGCGGGGAGACCCAGTACTTC few TRBV18 NA TRBJ2-5
CSVAGLGRGGNEKLFF TGCAGCGTTGCGGGGTTAGGGAGGGGAGGTAATGAAAAACTGTTTTTT NA TRBV29-1 NA TRBJ1-4
CASSTRQIRDTEAFF TGTGCCAGTAGTACACGACAGATCCGGGACACTGAAGCTTTCTTT NA TRBV19 NA TRBJ1-1
CASSSPTRGREKLFF TGTGCCAGCAGCTCGCCGACTCGGGGTCGGGAAAAACTGTTTTTT NA TRBV7-8 NA TRBJ1-4
CASSPELAGSPETQYF TGTGCCAGCAGCCCGGAATTAGCGGGTTCCCCGGAGACCCAGTACTTC NA TRBV5-6 TRBD2 TRBJ2-5
CASSIGQGVDTQYF TGTGCCAGCAGCATTGGACAGGGGGTTGATACGCAGTATTTT NA TRBV11-2 TRBD1 TRBJ2-3
CASSSGLAGGAYEQYF TGTGCCAGCAGCTCGGGACTAGCGGGAGGTGCCTACGAGCAGTACTTC NA TRBV5-4 TRBD2 TRBJ2-7
CASSQALYGYTF TGTGCCAGCAGCCAAGCCCTCTATGGCTACACCTTC NA TRBV14 NA TRBJ1-2
CASSLDLAGGDEQYF TGTGCCAGCAGCTTAGATCTAGCGGGAGGTGACGAGCAGTACTTC NA TRBV7-6 TRBD2 TRBJ2-7
CASRPQVVMEPQHF TGTGCCAGCAGACCACAGGTTGTCATGGAGCCCCAGCATTTT NA TRBV6-6 NA TRBJ1-5
CASSQSQGRDSPLHF TGTGCCAGCAGCCAATCACAGGGGCGGGATTCACCCCTCCACTTT few TRBV3-1/TRBV3-2 TRBD1 TRBJ1-6
CSVTGTGGETQYF TGCAGCGTTACCGGGACAGGGGGGGAGACCCAGTACTTC NA TRBV29-1 TRBD1 TRBJ2-5
CASSESGRREPQHF TGTGCCAGCAGTGAATCCGGGAGAAGGGAGCCCCAGCATTTT once TRBV6-1 NA TRBJ1-5
CASSEGQGNYGYTF TGTGCCAGCAGTGAGGGACAGGGAAACTATGGCTACACCTTC NA TRBV25-1 TRBD1 TRBJ1-2
CASRTWTGGEQYF TGTGCCAGCCGCACTTGGACGGGAGGCGAGCAGTACTTC NA TRBV2 TRBD2 TRBJ2-7
CASSKNRGGSPLHF TGTGCCAGCAGCAAAAACCGGGGAGGTTCACCCCTCCACTTT NA TRBV14 NA TRBJ1-6
CASSQGGGEKLFF TGTGCCAGCAGCCAGGGAGGGGGTGAAAAACTGTTTTTT NA TRBV28 NA TRBJ1-4
CASSFTGVIYEQYF TGTGCCAGCAGCTTCACAGGTGTTATCTACGAGCAGTACTTC NA TRBV5-8 NA TRBJ2-7
CASSLDDSDFSGNTIYF TGCGCCAGCAGCTTGGATGACAGCGATTTCTCTGGAAACACCATATATTTT NA TRBV5-1 NA TRBJ1-3
CASSIKDRGAGELFF TGTGCCAGCAGTATAAAGGACAGGGGTGCCGGGGAGCTGTTTTTT NA TRBV25-1 TRBD1 TRBJ2-2
CASSSGIAGGGELFF TGTGCCAGCAGCTCCGGTATAGCGGGAGGCGGGGAGCTGTTTTTT once TRBV11-3 TRBD2 TRBJ2-2
CASRYRPLRSGARNTEAFF TGTGCCAGCAGGTATAGACCCCTTCGCAGTGGGGCAAGGAACACTGAAGCTTTCTTT once TRBV7-9 NA TRBJ1-1
CASSRNDWTGGETQYF TGTGCCAGCTCACGAAACGACTGGACAGGGGGGGAGACCCAGTACTTC NA TRBV18 TRBD1 TRBJ2-5
CAWSVGANQPQHF TGTGCCTGGAGTGTTGGGGCCAATCAGCCCCAGCATTTT few TRBV30 NA TRBJ1-5
CASSLGVAGKRTYGYTF TGCGCCAGCAGCTTGGGAGTCGCGGGGAAAAGGACCTATGGCTACACCTTC few TRBV5-1 NA TRBJ1-2
CASSLVQGITDTQYF TGCGCCAGCAGCTTGGTTCAGGGTATCACAGATACGCAGTATTTT NA TRBV5-1 NA TRBJ2-3
CASSNLAGPTYEQYF TGTGCCAGCAGCAACCTAGCGGGCCCCACCTACGAGCAGTACTTC NA TRBV2 TRBD2 TRBJ2-7